The present T cell receptor beta chain was sequenced within a study of a mutant IDH1 vaccine in newly diagnosed glioma. Study details: Patients previously underwent radiotherapy, temozolomide, or both, and most underwent both. Study-wide points: Evidence of vaccine-induced immune responses was documented in roughly 93% of patients.

Profiled with immunoSEQ multiplex PCR; TCRdb holds only in-frame clones, not every one. The sample contains about 34,000 clones, about three quarters of which appear only once. Time point indicated: baseline, week 1 (first vaccination visit). Treatment here: pre-vaccination baseline after standard-of-care therapy. Donor tumors were new WHO grade 3 or 4 IDH1-mutant, ATRX-lost astrocytomas. A note on this clone: Antigen: not known.

The specimen comprised peripheral blood mononuclear cells (PBMCs), sampled from a glioma patient treated with radiotherapy, temozolomide or both. This sequence originates from a man aged 45-65 years with glioma. Some clones in this sample may be carry-over from other donors' samples.

As DNA, the CDR3 is TGTGCCAGCAGTATGTCCGGTGGCAACTATGGCTACACCTTC. This codes for CASSMSGGNYGYTF. V usage is TRBV27 and J usage is TRBJ1-2; D is unclear. This CDR3 region has 14 residues. The germline CDR1 and CDR2 sequences are MNHEY and SMNVEV (reference sequence). The germline V and J ends were trimmed by 5 bases and 2 bases, with 12 bases remaining between them.